This record looks at one TCR beta chain sequence and its context. Its antigen is not known. This entry belongs to a study of T cell repertoires in cytomegalovirus infection. At the level of the study: Public TCR beta signatures provided an indication of both CMV infection and a matching HLA type.

General study results and limits: Cumulated frequencies of public TCR beta families served to identify carriers of CMV plus the relevant HLA. HLA-C-restricted CMV clonotypes gave the most frequent clonotype in two of eight donors.

TCRdb independently ran MiXCR on the reads; one entry per CDR3 protein. Of 85,000 to 130,000 distinct CDR3 sequences detected, about 25% appear once; the ten largest clones hold 39%. The CDR3 extends over 14 amino acids. From germline, CDR1 is SGHAT and CDR2 FQNNGV. Germline trimming cut 4 bases from V and 6 bases from J; bases unmatched to any gene: 5. The source of this sequence is a human donor in good health (CMV status not recorded). Some clones in this sample may be carry-over from other donors' samples. What was sequenced was CD8+ T cells from PBMCs. The J gene is TRBJ1-4, the V gene TRBV11-2; TRBD1 aligns across 7 bases. This CDR3 is CASSYRTGDEKLFF. CDR3 DNA sequence: TGTGCCAGCAGCTACAGGACAGGCGATGAAAAACTGTTTTTT.